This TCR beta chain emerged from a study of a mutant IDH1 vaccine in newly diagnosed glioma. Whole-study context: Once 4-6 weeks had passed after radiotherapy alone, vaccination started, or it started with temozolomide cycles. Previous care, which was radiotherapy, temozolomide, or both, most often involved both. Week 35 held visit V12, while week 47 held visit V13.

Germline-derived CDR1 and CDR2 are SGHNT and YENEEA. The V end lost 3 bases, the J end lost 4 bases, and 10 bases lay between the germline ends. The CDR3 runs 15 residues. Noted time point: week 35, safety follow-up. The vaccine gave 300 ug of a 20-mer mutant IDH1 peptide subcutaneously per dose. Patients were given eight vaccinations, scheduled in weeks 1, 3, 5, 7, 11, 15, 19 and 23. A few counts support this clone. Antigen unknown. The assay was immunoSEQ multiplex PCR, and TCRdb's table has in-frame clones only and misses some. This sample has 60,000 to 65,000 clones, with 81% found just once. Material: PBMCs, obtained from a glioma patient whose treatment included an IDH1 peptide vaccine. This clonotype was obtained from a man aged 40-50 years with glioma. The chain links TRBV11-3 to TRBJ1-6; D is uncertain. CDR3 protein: CASSFAHPYNSPLHF. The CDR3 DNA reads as TGTGCCAGCAGCTTCGCGCACCCATATAATTCACCCCTCCACTTT.